One sample yielded the 25 T cell receptor beta chains listed below, sequenced in a study of shared clonotypes between healthy human individuals. Some clones are missing from TCRdb's copy, which holds only in-frame ones; the method was immunoSEQ multiplex PCR. Of around 1,100,000 clones in the sample, about 80% were seen once. What was sequenced was memory CD4+ T cells from PBMCs. Subset here: CD45RA-negative fraction. The source of these receptors is a man aged 18 to 29 in good health. Some clones in this sample may be carry-over from other donors' samples.

V and J are TRBV6-1 and TRBJ2-7; a possible D gene is TRBD1 (7 bases). There are 16 residues in the CDR3. Germline CDR1 and CDR2: MNHNS and SASEGT. V lost 1 base and J lost 0, with 13 bases in between. As DNA, the CDR3 is TGTGCCAGCAGTGAAGTGGCAGGGGGGAACTCCTACGAGCAGTACTTC. Amino acid sequence: CASSEVAGGNSYEQYF.

This chain links TRBV28 with TRBJ2-3; D ambiguous. V lost 6 bases to trimming and J lost 8 bases, with 9 bases between them. This CDR3 is built from 11 residues. Germline V gives CDR1 MDHEN, CDR2 SYDVKM. The DNA for the CDR3 is TGTGCCAGCAGAGGGTTTAGTACGCAGTATTTT. Its translation is CASRGFSTQYF.

The chain combines TRBV18 with TRBJ2-5, with TRBD2 identical over 7 bases. This CDR3 region has 13 residues. Germline V gene sequence: CDR1 KGHSH, CDR2 LQKENI. Trimming cost V 5 bases and J 1 base; bases outside gene matches: 1. The CDR3 DNA is TGTGCCAGCTCAGGCGGGAGCCAAGAGACCCAGTACTTC. It yields the protein CASSGGSQETQYF.

This clone was seen a handful of times. The gene calls are TRBV28 and TRBJ2-1; the match to TRBD1 covers 9 bases. The junction had 6 bases not matched to a gene; V was cut back by 6 bases and J by 0 bases. Per germline, CDR1 MDHEN and CDR2 SYDVKM. The CDR3 extends over 16 amino acids. The CDR3 DNA sequence: TGTGCCAGCAGACTTGGGACAGGGCGCTCCTACAATGAGCAGTTCTTC. Translated, it gives CASRLGTGRSYNEQFF.

This sequence joins TRBV6-1 and TRBJ1-1, with 7 bases aligning to TRBD1. CDR1 is MNHNS, CDR2 SASEGT, per germline. The CDR3 is 13 amino acids. The CDR3 nucleotides read TGTGCAAGCGGGGGACAGATGAGAACTGAAGCTTTCTTT. Encoded protein: CASGGQMRTEAFF.

This clone was seen a few times. This rearrangement joins TRBV19 to TRBJ1-5, with unresolved D. V lost 3 bases and J lost 7, with 19 bases in between. The CDR3 length is 16 residues. CDR1 is LNHDA and CDR2 is SQIVND in the germline V gene (reference sequence). In DNA form, the CDR3 reads TGTGCCAGTAGTATGGCGGGCGGCAGCCTGCACCAGCCCCAGCATTTT. This codes for CASSMAGGSLHQPQHF.

V usage is TRBV11-2 and J usage is TRBJ2-7; 8 nucleotides match TRBD1. Germline CDR1 and CDR2: SGHAT and FQNNGV. This CDR3 is 17 amino acids long. The V and J ends lost 4 bases and 0 bases, in that order; junction bases with no gene match: 11. The CDR3 protein is CASSSIPGQVHSYEQYF. The CDR3, as DNA: TGTGCCAGCAGCTCGATACCGGGACAGGTACACTCCTACGAGCAGTACTTC.

This clone came up a few times. The gene calls are TRBV5-8 and TRBJ2-7; maybe TRBD1 (5 bases). Germline CDR1 SGHTS, CDR2 YDEGEE. V was cut by 0 bases and J by 2 bases, with 12 bases left in between. The CDR3 covers 15 residues. The CDR3 protein is CASSLGFQGTYEQYF. The CDR3 bases are TGTGCCAGCAGCTTGGGGTTCCAGGGTACCTACGAGCAGTACTTC.

V is TRBV11-2 and J is TRBJ2-7; weak D call: TRBD2 (6 bases). The length of the CDR3 is 15 residues. Per germline, CDR1 SGHAT and CDR2 FQNNGV. The V gene lost 5 bases and the J gene lost 4 bases, with 18 bases spanning the gap. The CDR3 region has the DNA TGTGCCAGCAGCCCGCGGCGGGACTTCGTATACGAGCAGTACTTC. This sequence encodes CASSPRRDFVYEQYF.

The chain employs TRBV18 and TRBJ1-5; D unclear. Per the germline V gene, CDR1 is KGHSH and CDR2 is LQKENI. This CDR3 region has 14 residues. V was trimmed by 0 bases and J by 7 bases, leaving 10 bases between them. The CDR3 sequence: CASSPPSLGQPQHF. In DNA, the CDR3 is TGTGCCAGCTCACCACCGTCCTTGGGCCAGCCCCAGCATTTT.

This chain joins TRBV4-1 and TRBJ1-2; 9 bases align to TRBD1. Germline CDR1 is MGHRA and CDR2 is YSYEKL. This CDR3 comprises 15 residues. V lost 1 base, J lost 8 bases, and 8 bases stayed unmatched. CDR3 sequence (DNA): TGCGCCAGCAGCCAAGGCGCCCGACAGGGGGGCGGCTACACCTTC. The encoded protein is CASSQGARQGGGYTF.

In this sample, this clone turned up a few times. This chain joins TRBV2 and TRBJ2-7; perhaps TRBD1 as D (6 bases). Trimming cost V 6 bases and J 0 bases, with 12 bases left between them. CDR1 SNHLY and CDR2 FYNNEI come from the germline V gene. This CDR3 comprises 14 residues. CDR3 sequence (DNA): TGTGCCAGCAGGGAACAGGGTAACTCCTACGAGCAGTACTTC. This codes for CASREQGNSYEQYF.

This clone came up a few times. The V and J genes are TRBV5-1 and TRBJ2-5; tentative D call: TRBD1 (6 bases). Germline V gene data show CDR1 as SGHRS and CDR2 as YFSETQ. V lost 4 bases and J 0 bases, leaving 13 bases between the germline ends. The CDR3 is 15 residues long. The CDR3 nucleotides are TGCGCCAGCAGCGACCCCGACAGGAACCAAGAGACCCAGTACTTC. Amino acids: CASSDPDRNQETQYF.

The chain uses TRBV14 and TRBJ2-2; D unresolved. The CDR3 consists of 14 residues. Germline V gene lookup returns CDR1 SGHDN and CDR2 FVKESK. Trimming removed 3 bases from V and 6 bases from J, with 11 bases in between. The CDR3: CASSQEWTAGELFF. The CDR3 DNA follows: TGTGCCAGCAGCCAGGAATGGACGGCCGGGGAGCTGTTTTTT. Full variable domain (outside the CDR3, taken from reference TRBV14 and TRBJ2-2): EAGVTQFPSHSVIEKGQTVTLRCDPISGHDNLYWYRRVMGKEIKFLLHFVKESKQDESGMPNNRFLAERTGGTYSTLKVQPAELEDSGVYFCASSQEWTAGELFFGEGSRLTVL.

The rearrangement joins TRBV6-5 to TRBJ2-5; no firm D call. The DNA end is more similar to TRBJ2-7, so the J call may be wrong. The CDR3 is 12 amino acids. Germline loops: CDR1 MNHEY, CDR2 SVGAGI. DNA for the CDR3: TGTGCCAGCGGAGATCTGCCTTACGAGCAGTACTTC. Its translation is CASGDLPYEQYF.

The chain has TRBV2 and TRBJ2-7; either TRBD1 or TRBD2 may fit D (5 bases each). The V and J ends lost 6 bases and 0 bases respectively, with 9 bases between them. Germline V lookup: CDR1 SNHLY, CDR2 FYNNEI. The CDR3 has 13 residues. The CDR3 protein is CASSSGSSYEQYF. DNA of the CDR3: TGTGCCAGCAGCTCAGGGAGCTCCTACGAGCAGTACTTC.

CDR3 sequence (DNA): TGTGCCAGCAGCCCCTCCTCGACAGGGCCCAGAAAACTGTTTTTT. It codes for CASSPSSTGPRKLFF. The chain couples TRBV7-9 to TRBJ1-4, with TRBD1 matching 7 bases. CDR3 size: 15 residues. Germline V gives CDR1 SEHNR, CDR2 FQNEAQ (reference sequence). V dropped 5 bases and J dropped 10; count of bases not matched to a gene: 13.

This chain joins TRBV2 and TRBJ1-2, with TRBD1 matching over 8 bases. CDR3 length: 14 amino acids. Trimming cost V 4 bases and J 4 bases; bases outside gene matches: 5. Germline lookup yields CDR1 SNHLY and CDR2 FYNNEI. The CDR3 DNA is TGTGCCAGCAGTGGACAGGGGACTTTCTATGGCTACACCTTC. This encodes CASSGQGTFYGYTF.

The gene calls are TRBV28 and TRBJ2-3; D is undetermined. Germline CDR1 MDHEN, CDR2 SYDVKM. The CDR3 covers 13 residues. Trimming removed 5 bases from V and 1 base from J, with 7 bases in between. The CDR3 nucleotides are TGTGCCAGCAGTCCCCCACGCACAGATACGCAGTATTTT. Translation gives CASSPPRTDTQYF. Full variable domain (rest looked up from reference TRBV28 and TRBJ2-3): DVKVTQSSRYLVKRTGEKVFLECVQDMDHENMFWYRQDPGLGLRLIYFSYDVKMKEKGDIPEGYSVSREKKERFSLILESASTNQTSMYLCASSPPRTDTQYFGPGTRLTVL.

With respect to this clone: Other DNA sequences from this sample encode an identical CDR3 as well. The chain joins TRBV7-3 to TRBJ1-1; the D is unclear. The CDR3 has 13 residues. Trimming stripped 5 bases from V and 1 base from J, with 8 bases between. Germline CDR1 is SGHTA and CDR2 is FQGTGA. The DNA of the CDR3 is TGTGCCAGCAGCGTACAAGAGAACACTGAAGCTTTCTTT. Protein sequence: CASSVQENTEAFF.

Notes on this clone: A read error may explain this, as a much larger clone is one base away. CDR3 in DNA: TGTGCCAGCAGCTTAGGTGACGAGCAGTGCTTC. Residues: CASSLGDEQCF. The gene calls are TRBV11-1 and TRBJ2-7, with no clear D. The germline gives CDR1 SGHAT, CDR2 FQDESV (reference sequence). The CDR3 is 11 amino acids.

A word on this clone: The sample has other DNA sequences that encode this CDR3 too. The genes are TRBV11-2 and TRBJ2-7; weak D call: TRBD2 (5 bases). From germline, CDR1 is SGHAT and CDR2 FQNNGV. The V gene lost 5 bases and the J gene lost 2 bases, with 7 bases spanning the gap. CDR3 size: 12 residues. The CDR3 protein is CASSRGPYEQYF. CDR3 nucleotide sequence: TGTGCCAGCAGCCGCGGGCCCTACGAGCAGTACTTC.

This chain uses TRBV25-1 with TRBJ2-7, with 10 bases fitting TRBD1. The V gene end was trimmed by 10 bases and the J gene end by 5 bases; junction bases not matched to a gene: 11. CDR1 is MGHDK and CDR2 is SYGVNS in the germline V gene. The CDR3 length is 14 residues. The CDR3 reads CAIVTGTGVHEQYF. The CDR3 DNA follows: TGTGCCATCGTAACCGGGACAGGGGTCCACGAGCAGTACTTC.

The rearrangement uses TRBV29-1 and TRBJ2-5, with 7 bases fitting TRBD2. This CDR3 contains 13 residues. From germline, CDR1 is SQVTM and CDR2 ANQGSEA. V lost 4 bases, J lost 4 bases, and 6 bases stayed unmatched. In nucleotides, the CDR3 is TGCAGCGTTGTGCCCCCGGGGGGAGAGACCCAGTACTTC. Residues: CSVVPPGGETQYF.

This clone has only a few counts. The chain recombines TRBV20-1 with TRBJ1-1, with D hard to call. CDR1 and CDR2 from the germline V gene are DFQATT and SNEGSKA (reference sequence). The CDR3 contains 11 residues. V lost 5 bases and J lost 4, with 8 bases in between. The CDR3 sequence: CSASEPTEAFF. As DNA, the CDR3 is TGCAGTGCTTCAGAGCCCACTGAAGCTTTCTTT.